This T cell receptor (beta chain) was observed in a study of blood T cell repertoires in COVID-19. The wider study: There were acute and convalescent COVID-19 samples, and they came from the United States, Italy and Spain. Nucleic acid was either cDNA or gDNA, and it came from T cells, B-cell-depleted T cells, or PBMCs.

Methods used by the authors: Amplification of reference gene primers provided the estimated nucleated cell counts. Clones were sequenced by immunoSEQ multiplex PCR, and TCRdb holds only the in-frame ones, with some missing. Clone size and V and J calls were adopted from that table, with D and trimming inferred from the DNA. The data hold roughly 130,000 clones, with just under 80% observed a single time. Germline loops: CDR1 LGHDT, CDR2 YNNKEL (reference sequence). The CDR3 totals 16 residues. Comment on this clone: A junction boundary mismatches the germline segment, possibly from a read error.

V and J are TRBV3-1 (or the pseudogene TRBV3-2) and TRBJ2-2; 7 positions agree with TRBD2. The specimen was peripheral blood. The origin of this receptor is a man aged 55 to 70 with active or convalescent COVID-19. This CDR3 reads CASRQEAGRKFGELFF. CDR3 in DNA: TGTGCCAGCAGACAAGAGGCCGGGAGGAAGTTCGGGGAGCTGTTTTTT.